The 32 T cell receptor beta chains below all came from one sample that was sequenced in a study of T cells in Graves' hyperthyroidism and ophthalmopathy. What was amplified from RNA transcripts were TCR beta CDR3 regions. First-round RT-PCR targeting the TCR CDR3 was performed with the HTBI primer set. TCRdb independently ran MiXCR on the multiplex PCR reads; one entry per CDR3 protein. The sample includes 450,000 to 700,000 distinct CDR3 sequences, 40% to 55% of them seen just once. Material: peripheral blood or thyroid tissue (not recorded which). The receptors stem from a woman aged 18-29 years with Graves' hyperthyroidism.

This clonotype was counted at least ten times. CDR3 residues: CASRPGNQETQYF. As DNA, the CDR3 is TGTGCCAGCAGGCCAGGGAATCAAGAGACCCAGTACTTC. The chain has TRBV19 and TRBJ2-5; tentative D call: TRBD1 (5 bases). Germline CDR1 LNHDA, CDR2 SQIVND (reference sequence). V lost 9 bases and J lost 2, with 13 bases in between. The CDR3 length is 13 residues. Based on the CDR3 plus reference TRBV19 and TRBJ2-5, the full variable domain is DGGITQSPKYLFRKEGQNVTLSCEQNLNHDAMYWYRQDPGQGLRLIYYSQIVNDFQKGDIAEGYSVSREKKESFPLTVTSAQKNPTAFYLCASRPGNQETQYFGPGTRLLVL.

The gene calls are TRBV13 and TRBJ2-5; TRBD2 might be the D (6 bases). CDR1 and CDR2 (germline): PRHDT, FYEKMQ (reference sequence). The V end was cut by 5 bases, the J end by 2 bases, with 15 bases between. CDR3 size: 15 residues. Here the CDR3 DNA reads TGTGCCAGCAGCCAACCCTGGGCGGGACAAGAGACCCAGTACTTC. The encoded protein is CASSQPWAGQETQYF. The whole variable domain, remainder taken from reference TRBV13 and TRBJ2-5, is AAGVIQSPRHLIKEKRETATLKCYPIPRHDTVYWYQQGPGQDPQFLISFYEKMQSDKGSIPDRFSAQQFSDYHSELNMSSLELGDSALYFCASSQPWAGQETQYFGPGTRLLVL.

In its sample, this clonotype was seen many times. The V call is TRBV7-9, the J call TRBJ1-1; TRBD1 is a possible D gene (5 bases). Germline lookup yields CDR1 SEHNR and CDR2 FQNEAQ (reference sequence). V lost 5 bases and J lost 1, with 11 bases in between. This CDR3 spans 14 amino acids. The CDR3 is CASSQKTGNTEAFF. The CDR3 DNA is TGTGCCAGCAGCCAGAAAACAGGGAACACTGAAGCTTTCTTT. Full variable domain (outside the CDR3, taken from reference TRBV7-9 and TRBJ1-1): DTGVSQNPRHKITKRGQNVTFRCDPISEHNRLYWYRQTLGQGPEFLTYFQNEAQLEKSRLLSDRFSAERPKGSFSTLEIQRTEQGDSAMYLCASSQKTGNTEAFFGQGTRLTVV.

This CDR3 is CASGTGEDSPLHF. DNA for the CDR3: TGTGCCAGCGGGACAGGGGAGGACTCACCCCTCCACTTT. The chain links TRBV19 to TRBJ1-6; 10 nucleotides align to TRBD1. CDR1 and CDR2 from the germline V gene are LNHDA and SQIVND (reference sequence). With V trimmed by 9 bases and J by 10 bases, 6 bases remained unmatched. This CDR3 contains 13 residues.

This clonotype was seen a handful of times. The V call is TRBV27, the J call TRBJ1-5; D unresolved. This CDR3 has 16 amino acids. V shed 4 bases and J shed 0 bases, with 13 bases lying between them. Germline loops: CDR1 MNHEY, CDR2 SMNVEV (reference sequence). CDR3 nucleotide sequence: TGTGCCAGCAGTTCCGCCCGGCGGAATAGCAATCAGCCCCAGCATTTT. It encodes CASSSARRNSNQPQHF.

This clonotype was seen a handful of times. The chain is built from TRBV30 and TRBJ2-7; 10 positions match TRBD2. This CDR3 is 15 amino acids long. V dropped 7 bases and J dropped 6; count of bases not matched to a gene: 15. From germline, CDR1 is GTSNPN and CDR2 SVGIG (reference sequence). This chain's CDR3 is CASKPSGRVRGEQYF. The CDR3 DNA reads TGTGCCTCGAAACCCAGCGGGAGGGTTCGTGGCGAGCAGTACTTC.

This clonotype was recorded many times. V usage is TRBV7-2 and J usage is TRBJ1-1; D possibly corresponds to TRBD1 (6 bases). CDR3 size: 15 residues. The V end was cut by 5 bases, the J end by 4 bases, with 17 bases between. Germline V lookup: CDR1 SGHTA, CDR2 FQGNSA. The CDR3 protein is CASSPPGHRATEAFF. The CDR3 DNA follows: TGTGCCAGCAGCCCCCCGGGTCACAGGGCCACTGAAGCTTTCTTT.

This clonotype was recorded many times. The V gene is TRBV20-1, the J gene TRBJ2-5, with TRBD2 matching 10 bases. CDR3 length: 16 amino acids. Germline V lookup: CDR1 DFQATT, CDR2 SNEGSKA (reference sequence). The V segment lost 3 bases and the J segment 5 bases; nucleotides outside the gene matches: 12. The CDR3 DNA reads as TGCAGTGCTAGGATTGTAACTAGCGGGATTGGGGAGACCCAGTACTTC. Translating it yields CSARIVTSGIGETQYF.

The V call is TRBV7-9, the J call TRBJ1-1, with TRBD1 matching over 8 bases. J was trimmed by 2 bases and V by 8 bases; bases with no gene match: 7. Germline V gene lookup returns CDR1 SEHNR and CDR2 FQNEAQ (reference sequence). The CDR3 length is 14 residues. The CDR3, as DNA: TGTGCCAGCCCACCAGACAGGGGCAACACTGAAGCTTTCTTT. This codes for CASPPDRGNTEAFF.

This rearrangement joins TRBV19 to TRBJ2-5; D call uncertain. Germline loops: CDR1 LNHDA, CDR2 SQIVND (reference sequence). CDR3 length: 15 residues. V shed 3 bases and J shed 2 bases, with 13 bases lying between them. The CDR3 sequence is CASSMPSGIQETQYF. CDR3 sequence (DNA): TGTGCCAGTAGTATGCCGTCGGGCATACAAGAGACCCAGTACTTC.

The chain employs TRBV12-3 or TRBV12-4 and TRBJ2-3, with 11 bases that match TRBD2. The CDR3 is made up of 17 amino acids. This CDR3 reads CASGSHSGRALPDTQYF. Written as DNA, the CDR3 is TGTGCTAGTGGGTCACATAGCGGGAGGGCCCTCCCAGATACGCAGTATTTT.

The V call is TRBV4-2, the J call TRBJ2-5; 8 positions match TRBD2. CDR1 and CDR2 (germline): LGHNA, YNFKEQ. This CDR3 region has 16 residues. After removal of 5 bases from V and 5 bases from J, the junction contained 13 bases not matched to a gene. As DNA, the CDR3 is TGTGCCAGCAGCTTTGAAGCGGGAGTTGGGCATGAGACCCAGTACTTC. This sequence encodes CASSFEAGVGHETQYF.

The chain links TRBV5-4 to TRBJ1-2; 9 nucleotides match TRBD1. CDR1 SGHNT and CDR2 YYREEE come from the germline V gene (reference sequence). Trimming removed 2 bases from V and 6 bases from J; junction bases left unmatched: 5. CDR3 length equals 14 residues. CDR3 sequence (DNA): TGTGCCAGCAGCTTAACAGGGGGCGCGAATGGCTACACCTTC. Encoded protein: CASSLTGGANGYTF. Full variable domain (remainder filled in from reference TRBV5-4 and TRBJ1-2): ETGVTQSPTHLIKTRGQQVTLRCSSQSGHNTVSWYQQALGQGPQFIFQYYREEENGRGNFPPRFSGLQFPNYSSELNVNALELDDSALYLCASSLTGGANGYTFGSGTRLTVV.

This chain uses TRBV3-1 with TRBJ2-5; no clear D gene. The germline V gene encodes CDR1 LGHDT and CDR2 YNNKEL (reference sequence). The CDR3 length is 15 residues. Between the trimmed V and J ends, which lost 0 bases and 1 base, there was a span of 9 bases. CDR3 sequence: CASSQDPRPQETQYF. CDR3 coding DNA: TGTGCCAGCAGCCAAGATCCGAGGCCCCAAGAGACCCAGTACTTC.

There are many counts of this clonotype. This chain links TRBV5-4 with TRBJ2-5, with 7 bases matching TRBD2. Germline assignment: CDR1 SGHNT and CDR2 YYREEE (reference sequence). J lost 0 bases, V lost 5 bases, and 7 bases had no gene match. The length of the CDR3 is 15 residues. CDR3 sequence reads: CASRTIRGDQETQYF. The DNA of the CDR3 is TGTGCCAGCAGGACCATTCGGGGGGACCAAGAGACCCAGTACTTC.

The rearrangement links TRBV10-3 to TRBJ1-2; D unresolved. CDR1 and CDR2 from the germline V gene are ENHRY and SYGVKD. The CDR3 has 14 amino acids. Trimming took 2 bases from V and 8 from J, leaving 15 bases between them. The CDR3 here is CAISESPDTHGYTF. The CDR3 nucleotides read TGTGCCATCAGTGAGAGCCCAGACACCCACGGCTACACCTTC.

This clonotype was seen once. The V call is TRBV10-3, the J call TRBJ1-1, with D perhaps matching TRBD1 (5 bases). Germline V gene lookup returns CDR1 ENHRY and CDR2 SYGVKD. CDR3 length equals 13 residues. Trimming pared 10 bases from V and 3 bases from J, leaving 15 bases between. This CDR3 reads CASKDTLHTEAFF. In nucleotides, the CDR3 is TGTGCCAGTAAGGACACGCTGCACACTGAAGCTTTCTTT.

This chain connects TRBV10-3 to TRBJ2-1; D possibly matches TRBD1 or TRBD2 (5 bases each). Germline V gene data show CDR1 as ENHRY and CDR2 as SYGVKD. This CDR3 has 16 amino acids. With 0 bases removed from V and 4 bases from J, the gap between germline ends came to 13 bases. Here the CDR3 DNA reads TGTGCCATCAGTGAGTCGGAGGCAGGGATTTACAATGAGCAGTTCTTC. Amino acids: CAISESEAGIYNEQFF.

This clonotype was seen repeatedly, ten times or more. J is TRBJ1-5 and V is TRBV14; 7 bases are a match to TRBD1. J was trimmed by 0 bases and V by 0 bases; bases with no gene match: 5. This CDR3 has 17 residues. Per the germline V gene, CDR1 is SGHDN and CDR2 is FVKESK. The CDR3 sequence is CASSQDWDRYSNQPQHF. CDR3 DNA: TGTGCCAGCAGCCAAGATTGGGACAGATATAGCAATCAGCCCCAGCATTTT.

The chain is built from TRBV7-2 and TRBJ2-7; no definite D call. The CDR3 runs 15 residues. Per germline, CDR1 SGHTA and CDR2 FQGNSA. The V and J ends lost 5 bases and 5 bases respectively, with 19 bases between them. The CDR3: CASSTIRSGVDEQYF. The CDR3 DNA reads as TGTGCCAGCAGCACTATCCGGTCTGGGGTAGACGAGCAGTACTTC.

V and J are TRBV7-8 and TRBJ2-7, with TRBD2 matching 10 bases. In germline, CDR1 is SGHVS, CDR2 FQNEAQ. This CDR3 contains 16 residues. J gave up 4 bases and V 2 bases, and 8 bases lay outside the gene matches. CDR3 region: CASSLNLAGERYEQYF. CDR3 in DNA: TGTGCCAGCAGCTTAAATCTAGCGGGAGAAAGGTACGAGCAGTACTTC.

This clonotype has at least ten counts. This sequence joins TRBV3-1 and TRBJ1-1; the D is unclear. With 4 bases removed from V and 7 bases from J, the gap between germline ends came to 13 bases. This CDR3 comprises 13 residues. Germline V lookup: CDR1 LGHDT, CDR2 YNNKEL (reference sequence). The CDR3 protein is CASSLNDADEAFF. The CDR3 DNA reads as TGTGCCAGCAGCCTAAACGACGCGGATGAAGCTTTCTTT.

This clonotype has a count of ten or more. This sequence joins TRBV19 and TRBJ2-7; perhaps TRBD1 as D (6 bases). Germline loops: CDR1 LNHDA, CDR2 SQIVND (reference sequence). With 4 bases removed from V and 3 bases from J, the gap between germline ends came to 13 bases. The CDR3 runs 14 residues. CDR3 amino acids: CASSTTGSGYEQYF. CDR3 in DNA: TGTGCCAGTAGTACGACAGGATCTGGCTACGAGCAGTACTTC.

With respect to this clonotype: The conserved closing phenylalanine or tryptophan is absent in this CDR3, likely reflecting a read error. J is TRBJ2-3 and V is TRBV15; no clear D. V lost 6 bases and J 4 bases, leaving 14 bases between the germline ends. The germline V gene has CDR1 LNHNV and CDR2 YYDKDF (reference sequence). The CDR3 loop spans 14 amino acids. The CDR3 DNA reads TGTGCCACCAGTCCCAACCGCGGTTCAGATACGCAGTATCTT. It yields the protein CATSPNRGSDTQYL.

Many counts were recorded for this clonotype. The chain couples TRBV4-1 to TRBJ1-5; tentative D call: TRBD1 (5 bases). Germline V gene data show CDR1 as MGHRA and CDR2 as YSYEKL. The V gene lost 0 bases and the J gene lost 2 bases, with 14 bases spanning the gap. The CDR3 extends over 17 amino acids. The CDR3 sequence: CASSQDGGRFGNQPQHF. The CDR3 DNA reads TGCGCCAGCAGCCAAGATGGGGGGAGGTTTGGCAATCAGCCCCAGCATTTT.

This clonotype was detected many times. This rearrangement joins TRBV5-1 to TRBJ2-7; D is undetermined. The length of the CDR3 is 14 residues. V shed 0 bases and J shed 2 bases, with 9 bases lying between them. Germline V gene sequence: CDR1 SGHRS, CDR2 YFSETQ. The CDR3 here is CASSLEAPTYEQYF. The DNA for the CDR3 is TGCGCCAGCAGCTTGGAGGCGCCCACCTACGAGCAGTACTTC.

The rearrangement joins TRBV29-1 to TRBJ2-7; TRBD2 agrees at 7 bases. This CDR3 has 11 amino acids. CDR1 SQVTM and CDR2 ANQGSEA come from the germline V gene. V gave up 8 bases and J gave up 3 bases; unmatched junction bases: 4. The CDR3: CSYGLDYEQYF. The CDR3 DNA is TGCAGCTACGGACTAGACTACGAGCAGTACTTC.

The V call is TRBV7-2, the J call TRBJ1-4; D gene uncertain. Trimming left V 0 bases short and J 6 bases short, with 11 bases between. Looked up from germline, CDR1 is SGHTA and CDR2 is FQGNSA. The CDR3 totals 15 residues. The CDR3 here is CASSLALRVDEKLFF. As DNA, the CDR3 is TGTGCCAGCAGCTTAGCTTTGCGGGTGGATGAAAAACTGTTTTTT.

V and J are TRBV19 and TRBJ2-2; TRBD1 matches 9 bases. V was clipped by 4 bases and J by 5 bases; unmatched bases: 5. The CDR3 consists of 15 residues. Germline CDR1 is LNHDA and CDR2 is SQIVND (reference sequence). CDR3 in DNA: TGTGCCAGTAGTACCCAGACAGGGGGGACCGGGGAGCTGTTTTTT. This encodes CASSTQTGGTGELFF. Using reference TRBV19 and TRBJ2-2 for the parts outside the CDR3, the full variable domain is DGGITQSPKYLFRKEGQNVTLSCEQNLNHDAMYWYRQDPGQGLRLIYYSQIVNDFQKGDIAEGYSVSREKKESFPLTVTSAQKNPTAFYLCASSTQTGGTGELFFGEGSRLTVL.

This clonotype was counted at least ten times. This chain uses TRBV19 with TRBJ2-6; no firm D call. Trimming stripped 5 bases from V and 3 bases from J, with 5 bases between. CDR3 length: 13 residues. Germline V gene lookup returns CDR1 LNHDA and CDR2 SQIVND (reference sequence). The CDR3 is CASSWVGANVLTF. The CDR3 bases are TGTGCCAGTAGTTGGGTTGGGGCCAACGTCCTGACTTTC.

This clonotype was found once. The chain links TRBV20-1 to TRBJ1-2; no clear D gene. The CDR3 loop spans 13 amino acids. Per germline, CDR1 DFQATT and CDR2 SNEGSKA (reference sequence). The ends were cut back, 7 bases at V and 4 bases at J, with 16 bases in the middle. The CDR3 is CSVLLAGVYGYTF. The DNA of the CDR3 is TGCAGTGTACTTCTAGCGGGAGTCTATGGCTACACCTTC.

Of note for this clonotype: This may arise from a read error, as a much more abundant clone is one base away. This chain links TRBV10-3 with TRBJ1-3, with a possible D match to TRBD1 (5 bases). The CDR3 contains 16 residues. The V and J ends lost 6 bases and 0 bases respectively, with 15 bases between them. Germline CDR1 and CDR2: ENHRY and SYGVKD. CDR3 in amino acids: CAISSAGLDSGNTIYF. Written as DNA, the CDR3 is TGTGCCATCAGCTCGGCGGGACTGGACTCTGGAAACACCATATATTTT.